These 9 T cell receptor beta chains came from one sample sequenced in a study of blood T cells in healthy people across ages (dated by TCRdb to about 2015). The library was made by 5' RACE. The run used an Illumina HiSeq 2500. The second PCR ran for roughly 6 to 11 cycles and used a J-beta primer mix along with a sample-barcoded 5' primer. TCRdb applied fastp at Q25 and MiXCR to the public reads, then kept only in-frame beta chains. When rows share a CDR3 protein, they turn into one entry using the most common DNA and genes. For this sample there are over 1,300,000 distinct CDR3 sequences; approximately 63% appear just once. Over 5.5% of the sample is held by the ten biggest clonotypes. Sequencing used blood. The receptors were sampled from a man younger than 30 in good health.

Comment on this clonotype: One end of the junction varies from germline; a read error may be responsible. This rearrangement joins TRBV7-2 to TRBJ2-3, with D maybe TRBD2 (5 bases). In germline, CDR1 is SGHTA, CDR2 FQGNSA. The CDR3 loop spans 16 amino acids. This CDR3 is CASSQDNRPRGDTQYF. CDR3 in DNA: TGCGCCAGCAGCCAAGATAACCGACCTCGAGGGGATACGCAGTATTTT.

This clonotype was detected only a few times. The chain joins TRBV4-2 to TRBJ1-6; 7 bases line up with TRBD1. Germline CDR1 is LGHNA and CDR2 is YNFKEQ. Trimming at V came to 4 bases and at J to 5 bases, leaving 8 bases not matched to a gene. CDR3 size: 16 residues. The CDR3 region has the DNA TGTGCCAGCAGCCTGAATCTGGGACAGAATAATTCACCCCTCCACTTT. Its translation is CASSLNLGQNNSPLHF.

This chain uses TRBV7-9 with TRBJ1-5; 7 positions agree with TRBD2. With the DNA end fitting TRBJ2-3 better, the J assignment may be wrong. Germline CDR1 and CDR2: SEHNR and FQNEAQ (reference sequence). This CDR3 has 12 residues. Written as DNA, the CDR3 is TGTGCCAGCAGCATACTAGCGGATACGCAGTATTTT. As protein: CASSILADTQYF.

V and J are TRBV4-1 and TRBJ1-3; weak D call: TRBD1 (6 bases). Germline V gene sequence: CDR1 MGHRA, CDR2 YSYEKL. The CDR3 loop spans 12 amino acids. V was shortened by 5 bases and J by 5 bases, with 7 bases between the two germline ends. The DNA of the CDR3 is TGCGCCAGCAGCGGGACAAGAAACACCATATATTTT. This codes for CASSGTRNTIYF.

The rearrangement uses TRBV2 and TRBJ2-3; D ambiguous. V lost 7 bases and J 13 bases, leaving 6 bases between the germline ends. The CDR3 totals 8 residues. Germline V lookup: CDR1 SNHLY, CDR2 FYNNEI. The CDR3 DNA sequence: TGTGCCAGCACCCCCAAGTATTTT. Amino acid sequence: CASTPKYF.

V and J are TRBV7-9 and TRBJ1-1; no clear D. The CDR3 sequence is 14 residues long. The germline V gene has CDR1 SEHNR and CDR2 FQNEAQ (reference sequence). The V gene lost 8 bases and the J gene lost 0 bases, with 13 bases spanning the gap. The CDR3: CASPEPKLNTEAFF. The CDR3 region has the DNA TGTGCCAGCCCCGAACCCAAACTGAACACTGAAGCTTTCTTT.

This chain joins TRBV6-5 and TRBJ2-1; no definite D call. The germline V gene encodes CDR1 MNHEY and CDR2 SVGAGI. Trimming left V 2 bases short and J 6 bases short, with 11 bases between. The CDR3 loop spans 14 amino acids. CDR3 amino acids: CASSYATSLNEQFF. The CDR3 bases are TGTGCCAGCAGTTACGCGACTTCCCTCAATGAGCAGTTCTTC.

The rearrangement links TRBV14 to TRBJ1-1, with D unclear. V was shortened by 5 bases and J by 0 bases, with 16 bases between the two germline ends. Germline V lookup: CDR1 SGHDN, CDR2 FVKESK. The CDR3 extends over 16 amino acids. The CDR3 loop is CASSDLTGGLNTEAFF. DNA for the CDR3: TGTGCCAGCAGCGACCTCACTGGTGGACTGAACACTGAAGCTTTCTTT.

With regard to this clonotype: The junction and the germline gene differ at one end; a read error may be behind it. This sequence joins TRBV5-5 and TRBJ1-2, with a possible D match to TRBD1 (5 bases). The CDR3 loop spans 17 amino acids. Per the germline V gene, CDR1 is SGHKS and CDR2 is YYEKEE (reference sequence). CDR3 residues: CASSLEPGRGGFYGYTF. The CDR3 DNA is TGTGCCAGCAGTTTGGAACCGGGACGCGGGGGATTCTATGGCTACACCTTC.